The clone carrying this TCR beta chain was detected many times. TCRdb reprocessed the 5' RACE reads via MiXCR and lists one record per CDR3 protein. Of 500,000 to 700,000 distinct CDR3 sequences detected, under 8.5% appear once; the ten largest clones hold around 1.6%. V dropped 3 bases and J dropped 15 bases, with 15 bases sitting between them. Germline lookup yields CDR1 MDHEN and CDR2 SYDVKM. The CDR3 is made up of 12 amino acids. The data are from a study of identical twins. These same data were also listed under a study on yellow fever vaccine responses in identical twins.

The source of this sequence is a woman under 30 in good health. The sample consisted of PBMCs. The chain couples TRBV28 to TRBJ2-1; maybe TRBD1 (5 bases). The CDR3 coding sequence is TGTGCCAGCAGTTTTTGGCAGGGCCCGGCGTTCTTC. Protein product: CASSFWQGPAFF.